This T cell receptor (beta chain) is from a study of human T cells and chemical hapten exposure. Whole-study context: Small discrepancies in pooled library volume mainly accounted for the varying TCR yields per sample.

This clonotype was seen a handful of times. It was unfractionated whole blood from which total RNA was extracted. Germline trimming cut 5 bases from V and 7 bases from J; bases unmatched to any gene: 12. The CDR3 length is 14 residues. Germline V gene sequence: CDR1 DFQATT, CDR2 SNEGSKA (reference sequence). MiXCR, applied by TCRdb to the 5' RACE reads, yields one record per CDR3 protein. The profile shows 100,000 to 120,000 distinct CDR3 sequences, approximately 20% of them singletons. The clonotype comes from a human donor in good health. The chain employs TRBV20-1 and TRBJ2-7; 9 bases fit TRBD2. The CDR3 spells CSALALAGNREQYF. The CDR3 nucleotides are TGCAGTGCTTTAGCCCTAGCGGGGAATAGAGAGCAGTACTTC.